This record looks at one T cell receptor (beta chain) sequence and its context. This specimen belongs to a study of shared T cell receptors in the human thymus. The germline V gene encodes CDR1 SGHRS and CDR2 YFSETQ. The CDR3 loop spans 15 amino acids. V was shortened by 1 base and J by 0 bases, with 9 bases between the two germline ends. Some clones are missing from TCRdb's copy, which holds only in-frame ones; the method was immunoSEQ multiplex PCR. This table holds hundreds of thousands of clones, approximately 83% found once. These same data were also listed under a study on human thymus T cells. From that report: Thymic repertoires of unrelated individuals were reported in related research to overlap highly.

The V call is TRBV5-1, the J call TRBJ2-3; D possibly corresponds to TRBD2 (6 bases). What was sequenced was thymocytes. The clonotype originates from a girl under three years old with a congenital heart defect. The CDR3 DNA follows: TGCGCCAGCAGCTTGCCGGGGGAGAGCACAGATACGCAGTATTTT. This gives the protein CASSLPGESTDTQYF.